This TCR beta chain was sequenced during a study of T cell repertoires in cytomegalovirus infection (dated by TCRdb to between 2018 and 2020). Turning to the overall study: Recently identified HLA-C-restricted CMV epitopes, whose presentation resists viral immunomodulation, were targeted by peptide stimulations together with well-studied HLA-B-restricted epitopes. Donor HLA type was relevant to the analysis, because carriage of CMV infection together with the matching HLA type was indicated by public TCR beta signatures.

The treatment or condition label, as the study defines it: in vitro stimulation with specific CMV peptide epitopes to enrich CMV-specific T cells. Instrument used: Illumina HiSeq 1500. TCRdb's own reprocessing of the public reads used fastp at Q25 and MiXCR and kept productive beta chains. Identical CDR3 protein sequences are pooled into one entry, listed with their most common genes and DNA. In this sample the table shows hundreds of thousands of distinct CDR3 sequences, about 33% of which occur a single time. Of the sample, about an eighth falls within the top ten clones. With regard to this clonotype: It lacks a known antigen. Base qualities are missing; no much larger clone stands one base away.

What the research found in general, with its limitations: The ex vivo response was dominated by HLA-C-restricted CMV-specific TCR beta clonotypes, which also provided the single most frequent clonotype in two of eight donors. In both this cohort and an independent cohort of 352 donors, the cumulative frequency of public TCR beta family members distinguished carriers of CMV infection plus the relevant HLA type.

Its CDR3 holds 11 amino acids, cysteine through phenylalanine. The sequence is cut down to CDR3 DNA, 33 bases in frame from base 1. CDR1 and CDR2, looked up from the germline V gene (reference sequence), are DFQATT and SNEGSKA. The junction carries 8 bases between V and J, which are trimmed by 1 base and 8 bases respectively. The specimen comprised cultured CD8+ T cells from PBMCs, sampled from culture after CMV antigen stimulation. The clonotype comes from a human donor in good health (CMV status not recorded). Some clones in this sample may be carry-over from other donors' samples. The chain is assembled from TRBV20-1 and TRBJ1-2, with the D gene uncertain. The CDR3 here reads CSARVYWGYTF. At the DNA level, the sequence is TGCAGTGCTAGAGTGTACTGGGGCTACACCTTC.